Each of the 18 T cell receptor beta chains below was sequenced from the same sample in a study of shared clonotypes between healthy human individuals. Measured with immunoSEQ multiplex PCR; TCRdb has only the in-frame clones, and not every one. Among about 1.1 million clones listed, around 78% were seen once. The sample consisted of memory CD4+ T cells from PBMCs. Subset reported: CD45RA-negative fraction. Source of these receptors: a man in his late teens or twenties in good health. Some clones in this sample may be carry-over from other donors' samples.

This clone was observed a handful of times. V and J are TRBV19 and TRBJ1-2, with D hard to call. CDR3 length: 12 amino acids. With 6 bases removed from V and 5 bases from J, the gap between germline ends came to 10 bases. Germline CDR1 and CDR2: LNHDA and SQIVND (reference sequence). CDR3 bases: TGTGCCAGTAGGCAGGAATGGTATGGCTACACCTTC. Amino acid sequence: CASRQEWYGYTF.

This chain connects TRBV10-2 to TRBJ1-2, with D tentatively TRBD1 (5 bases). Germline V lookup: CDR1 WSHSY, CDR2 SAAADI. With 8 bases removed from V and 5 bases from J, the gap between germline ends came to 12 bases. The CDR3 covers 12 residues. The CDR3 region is CASGGVGYGYTF. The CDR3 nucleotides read TGCGCCAGCGGGGGGGTGGGATATGGCTACACCTTC.

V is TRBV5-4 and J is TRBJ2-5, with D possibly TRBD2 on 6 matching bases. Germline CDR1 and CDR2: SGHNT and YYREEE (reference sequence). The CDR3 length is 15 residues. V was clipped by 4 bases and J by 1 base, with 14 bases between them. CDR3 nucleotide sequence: TGTGCCAGCAGCCTGGATAGCGGAAGCCAAGAGACCCAGTACTTC. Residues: CASSLDSGSQETQYF.

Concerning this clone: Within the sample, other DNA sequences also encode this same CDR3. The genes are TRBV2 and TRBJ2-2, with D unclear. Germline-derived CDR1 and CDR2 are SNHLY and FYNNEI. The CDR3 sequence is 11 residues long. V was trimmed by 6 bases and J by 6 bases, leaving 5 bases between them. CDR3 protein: CASRGSGELFF. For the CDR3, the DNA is TGTGCCAGCAGGGGATCCGGGGAGCTGTTTTTT.

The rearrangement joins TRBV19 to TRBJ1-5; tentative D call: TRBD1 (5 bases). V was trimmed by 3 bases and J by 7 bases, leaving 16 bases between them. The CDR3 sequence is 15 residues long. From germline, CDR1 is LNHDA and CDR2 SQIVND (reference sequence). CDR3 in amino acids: CASSMGRGGFQPQHF. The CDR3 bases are TGTGCCAGTAGTATGGGAAGGGGAGGGTTCCAGCCCCAGCATTTT. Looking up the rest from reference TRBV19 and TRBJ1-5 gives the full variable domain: DGGITQSPKYLFRKEGQNVTLSCEQNLNHDAMYWYRQDPGQGLRLIYYSQIVNDFQKGDIAEGYSVSREKKESFPLTVTSAQKNPTAFYLCASSMGRGGFQPQHFGDGTRLSIL.

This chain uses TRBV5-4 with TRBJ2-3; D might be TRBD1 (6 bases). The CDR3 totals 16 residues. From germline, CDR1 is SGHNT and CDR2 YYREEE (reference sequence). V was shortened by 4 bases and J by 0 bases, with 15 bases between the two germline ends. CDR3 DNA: TGTGCCAGCAGCCCAGGTTGGGGGCGGAGCACAGATACGCAGTATTTT. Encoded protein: CASSPGWGRSTDTQYF. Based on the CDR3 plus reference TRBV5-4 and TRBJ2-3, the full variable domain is ETGVTQSPTHLIKTRGQQVTLRCSSQSGHNTVSWYQQALGQGPQFIFQYYREEENGRGNFPPRFSGLQFPNYSSELNVNALELDDSALYLCASSPGWGRSTDTQYFGPGTRLTVL.

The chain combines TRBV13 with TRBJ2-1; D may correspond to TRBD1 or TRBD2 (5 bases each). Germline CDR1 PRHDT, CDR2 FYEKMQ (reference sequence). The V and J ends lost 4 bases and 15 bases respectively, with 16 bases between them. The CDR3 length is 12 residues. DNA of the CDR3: TGTGCCAGCAGCTCTCGGGGCGAAGGAGCGTTCTTC. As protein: CASSSRGEGAFF. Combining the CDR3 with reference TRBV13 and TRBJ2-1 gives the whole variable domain AAGVIQSPRHLIKEKRETATLKCYPIPRHDTVYWYQQGPGQDPQFLISFYEKMQSDKGSIPDRFSAQQFSDYHSELNMSSLELGDSALYFCASSSRGEGAFFGPGTRLTVL.

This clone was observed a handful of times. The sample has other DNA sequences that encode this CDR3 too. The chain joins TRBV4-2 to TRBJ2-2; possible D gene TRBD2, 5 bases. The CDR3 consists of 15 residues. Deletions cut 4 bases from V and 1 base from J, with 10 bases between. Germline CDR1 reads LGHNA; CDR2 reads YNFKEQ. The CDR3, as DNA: TGTGCCAGCAGCCGCCGGACTGGGAACACCGGGGAGCTGTTTTTT. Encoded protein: CASSRRTGNTGELFF.

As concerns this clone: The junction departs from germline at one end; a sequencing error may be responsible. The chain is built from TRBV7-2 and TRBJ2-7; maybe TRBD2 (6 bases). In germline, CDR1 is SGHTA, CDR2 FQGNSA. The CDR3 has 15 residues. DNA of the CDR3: TGTGCCAGCAGCCTAGCGAGCCAGGGACTCTACGAGCAGTACTTC. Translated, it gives CASSLASQGLYEQYF.

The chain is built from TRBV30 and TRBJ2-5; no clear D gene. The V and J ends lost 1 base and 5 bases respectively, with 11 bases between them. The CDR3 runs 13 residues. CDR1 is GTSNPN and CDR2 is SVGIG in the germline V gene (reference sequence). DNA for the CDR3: TGTGCCTGGAGTGGGGTGATGGGGGAGACCCAGTACTTC. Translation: CAWSGVMGETQYF.

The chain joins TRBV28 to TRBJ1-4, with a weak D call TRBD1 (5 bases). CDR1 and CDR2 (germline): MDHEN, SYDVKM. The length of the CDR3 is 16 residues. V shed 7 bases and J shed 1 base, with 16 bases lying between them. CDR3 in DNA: TGTGCCAGCAAAAACGCAGGGTGGCGAACTAATGAAAAACTGTTTTTT. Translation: CASKNAGWRTNEKLFF. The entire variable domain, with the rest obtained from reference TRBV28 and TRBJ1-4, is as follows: DVKVTQSSRYLVKRTGEKVFLECVQDMDHENMFWYRQDPGLGLRLIYFSYDVKMKEKGDIPEGYSVSREKKERFSLILESASTNQTSMYLCASKNAGWRTNEKLFFGSGTQLSVL.

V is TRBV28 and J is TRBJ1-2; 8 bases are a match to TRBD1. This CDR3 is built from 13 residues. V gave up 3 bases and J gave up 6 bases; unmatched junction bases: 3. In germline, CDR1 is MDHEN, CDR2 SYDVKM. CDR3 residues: CASSFPQGDGYTF. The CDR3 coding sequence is TGTGCCAGCAGTTTCCCACAGGGGGATGGCTACACCTTC.

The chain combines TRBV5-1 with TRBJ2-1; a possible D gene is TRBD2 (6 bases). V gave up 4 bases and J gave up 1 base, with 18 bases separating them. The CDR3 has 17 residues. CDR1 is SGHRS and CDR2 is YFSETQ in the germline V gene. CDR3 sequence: CASSLYSTSISYNEQFF. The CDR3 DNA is TGCGCCAGCAGCCTCTACTCCACTAGCATTTCCTACAATGAGCAGTTCTTC. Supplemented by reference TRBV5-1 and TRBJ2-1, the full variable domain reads KAGVTQTPRYLIKTRGQQVTLSCSPISGHRSVSWYQQTPGQGLQFLFEYFSETQRNKGNFPGRFSGRQFSNSRSEMNVSTLELGDSALYLCASSLYSTSISYNEQFFGPGTRLTVL.

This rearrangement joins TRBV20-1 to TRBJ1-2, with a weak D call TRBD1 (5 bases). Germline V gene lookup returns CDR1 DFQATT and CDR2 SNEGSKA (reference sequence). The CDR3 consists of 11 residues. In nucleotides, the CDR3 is TGCGCTGGGACGACTAGCTATGGCTACACCTTC. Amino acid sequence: CAGTTSYGYTF.

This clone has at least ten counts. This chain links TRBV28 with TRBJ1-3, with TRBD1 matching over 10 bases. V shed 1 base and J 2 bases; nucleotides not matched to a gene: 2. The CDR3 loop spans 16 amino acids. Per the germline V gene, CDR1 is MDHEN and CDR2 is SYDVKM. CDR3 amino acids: CASSLFGTGAGNTIYF. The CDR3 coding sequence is TGTGCCAGCAGTTTATTCGGGACAGGGGCTGGAAACACCATATATTTT.

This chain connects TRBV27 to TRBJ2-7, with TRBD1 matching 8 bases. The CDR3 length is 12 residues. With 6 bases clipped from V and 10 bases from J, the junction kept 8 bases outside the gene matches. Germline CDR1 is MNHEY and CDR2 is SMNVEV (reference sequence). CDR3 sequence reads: CASRIGQGKQYF. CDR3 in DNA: TGTGCCAGCAGAATAGGACAGGGCAAACAGTACTTC.

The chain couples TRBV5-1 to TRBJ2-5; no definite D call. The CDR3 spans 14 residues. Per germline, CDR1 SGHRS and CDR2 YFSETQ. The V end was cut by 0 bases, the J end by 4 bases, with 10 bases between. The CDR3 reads CASSLAGTGETQYF. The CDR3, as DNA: TGCGCCAGCAGCTTGGCCGGCACGGGAGAGACCCAGTACTTC.

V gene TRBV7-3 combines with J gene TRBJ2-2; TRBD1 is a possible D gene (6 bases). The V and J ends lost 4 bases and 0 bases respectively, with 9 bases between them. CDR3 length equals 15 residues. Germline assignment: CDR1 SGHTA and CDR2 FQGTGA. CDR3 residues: CASSWGRPNTGELFF. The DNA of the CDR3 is TGTGCCAGCAGCTGGGGGCGGCCGAACACCGGGGAGCTGTTTTTT.